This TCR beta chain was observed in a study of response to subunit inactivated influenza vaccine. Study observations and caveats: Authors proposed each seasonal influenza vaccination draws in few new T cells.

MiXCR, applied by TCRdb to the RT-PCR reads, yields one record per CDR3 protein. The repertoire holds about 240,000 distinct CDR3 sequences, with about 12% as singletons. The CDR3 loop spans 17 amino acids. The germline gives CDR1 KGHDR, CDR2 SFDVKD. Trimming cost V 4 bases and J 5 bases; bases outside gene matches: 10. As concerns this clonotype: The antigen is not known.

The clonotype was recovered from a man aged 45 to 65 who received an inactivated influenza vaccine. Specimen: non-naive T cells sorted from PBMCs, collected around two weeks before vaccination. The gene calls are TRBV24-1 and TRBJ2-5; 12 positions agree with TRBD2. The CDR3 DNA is TGTGCCACCAGTGACTCAACACTAGCGGGGGGTAGGGAGACCCAGTACTTC. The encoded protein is CATSDSTLAGGRETQYF.